The sequence of this T cell receptor beta chain was determined in a study of T cell repertoires in cytomegalovirus infection. Details on this clonotype: Its specificity is unknown.

Via MiXCR, TCRdb re-called the reads, giving one row per CDR3 protein. The sample lists some 800,000 distinct CDR3 sequences, about 31% occurring once. V lost 4 bases to trimming and J lost 0 bases; unmatched junction nucleotides: 3. The CDR3 totals 14 residues. Germline V CDR1 and CDR2: LGHNA, YNFKEQ. This TCR came from a human donor in good health (CMV status not recorded). Some clones in this sample may be carry-over from other donors' samples. The sequences come from cultured CD8+ T cells from PBMCs, collected from culture after CMV antigen stimulation. V and J are TRBV4-2 and TRBJ2-7; TRBD1 aligns across 7 bases. The CDR3 loop reads CASSPQGTSYEQYF. The CDR3 bases are TGTGCCAGCAGCCCACAGGGGACCTCCTACGAGCAGTACTTC.